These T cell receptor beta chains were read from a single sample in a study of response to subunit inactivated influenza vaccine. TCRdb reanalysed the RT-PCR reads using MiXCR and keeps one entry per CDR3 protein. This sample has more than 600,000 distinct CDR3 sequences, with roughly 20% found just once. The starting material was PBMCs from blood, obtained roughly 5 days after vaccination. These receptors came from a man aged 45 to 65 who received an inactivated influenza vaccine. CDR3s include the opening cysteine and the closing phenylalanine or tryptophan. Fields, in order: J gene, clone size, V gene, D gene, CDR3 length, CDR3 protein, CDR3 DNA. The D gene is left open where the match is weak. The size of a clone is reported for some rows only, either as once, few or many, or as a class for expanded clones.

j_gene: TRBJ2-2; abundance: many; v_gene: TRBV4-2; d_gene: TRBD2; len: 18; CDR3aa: CASSQFRLAGGDGGELFF; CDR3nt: TGTGCCAGCAGCCAATTTCGCCTAGCGGGAGGCGATGGCGGGGAGCTGTTTTTT
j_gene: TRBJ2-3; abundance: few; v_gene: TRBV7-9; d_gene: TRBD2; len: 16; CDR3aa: CASSAVAAGGPYTQYF; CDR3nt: TGTGCCAGCAGCGCAGTTGCAGCGGGAGGGCCTTATACGCAGTATTTT
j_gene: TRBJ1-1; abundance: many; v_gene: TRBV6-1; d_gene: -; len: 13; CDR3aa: CASSQGAGTEAFF; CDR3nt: TGTGCCAGCAGTCAAGGTGCGGGGACTGAAGCTTTCTTT
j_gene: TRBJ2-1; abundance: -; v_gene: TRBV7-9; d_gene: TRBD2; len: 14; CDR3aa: CASSPGTSVGEQFF; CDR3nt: TGTGCCAGCAGCCCCGGGACTAGCGTAGGTGAGCAGTTCTTC
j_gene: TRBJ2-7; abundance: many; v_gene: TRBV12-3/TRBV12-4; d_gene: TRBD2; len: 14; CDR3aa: CASSPSGRASEQYF; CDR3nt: TGTGCCAGCAGCCCTAGCGGGAGGGCCTCCGAGCAGTACTTC
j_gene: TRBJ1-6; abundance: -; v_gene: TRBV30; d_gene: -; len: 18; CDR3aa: CAWSVLTVRSSYNSPLHF; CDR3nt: TGTGCCTGGAGTGTCCTGACTGTGAGAAGCTCCTATAATTCACCCCTCCACTTT
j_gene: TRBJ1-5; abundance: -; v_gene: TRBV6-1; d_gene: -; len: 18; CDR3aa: CASSLRSIPGESNQPQHF; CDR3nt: TGTGCCAGCAGCCTACGGTCCATTCCGGGGGAGAGCAATCAGCCCCAGCATTTT
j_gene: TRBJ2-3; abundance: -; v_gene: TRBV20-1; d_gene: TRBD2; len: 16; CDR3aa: CSASRSSGTSTDTQYF; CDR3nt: TGCAGTGCTAGTCGGTCTAGCGGTACTAGCACAGATACGCAGTATTTT
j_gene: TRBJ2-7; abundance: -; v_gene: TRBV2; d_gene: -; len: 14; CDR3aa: CASSEVGPLWQQYF; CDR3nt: TGTGCCAGCAGTGAGGTTGGGCCTTTATGGCAGCAGTACTTC
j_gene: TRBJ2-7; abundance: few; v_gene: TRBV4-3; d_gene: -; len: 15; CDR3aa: CASSQDRNSFYEQYF; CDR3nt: TGCGCCAGCAGCCAAGATAGGAACAGCTTCTACGAGCAGTACTTC
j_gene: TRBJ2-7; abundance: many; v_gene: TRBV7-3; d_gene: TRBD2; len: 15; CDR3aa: CASSLTSGTVYEQYF; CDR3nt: TGTGCCAGCAGCTTGACTAGCGGGACAGTCTACGAGCAGTACTTC
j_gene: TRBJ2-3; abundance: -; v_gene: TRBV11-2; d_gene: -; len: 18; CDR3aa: CASSLGGLGIVFPDTQYF; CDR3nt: TGTGCCAGCAGCTTAGGAGGGCTAGGGATTGTGTTTCCAGATACGCAGTATTTT
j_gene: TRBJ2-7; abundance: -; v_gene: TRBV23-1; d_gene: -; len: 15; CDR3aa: CASITATRVVGAGYF; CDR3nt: TGCGCCAGCATTACCGCTACAAGGGTGGTGGGGGCAGGGTACTTC
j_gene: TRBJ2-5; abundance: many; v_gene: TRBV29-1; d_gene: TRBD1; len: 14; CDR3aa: CSVGARGPVETQYF; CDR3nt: TGCAGCGTTGGGGCCAGGGGGCCAGTAGAGACCCAGTACTTC
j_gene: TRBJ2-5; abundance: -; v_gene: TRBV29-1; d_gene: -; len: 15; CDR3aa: CSVDVQGIAQETQYF; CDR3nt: TGCAGCGTTGATGTTCAGGGGATAGCCCAAGAGACCCAGTACTTC
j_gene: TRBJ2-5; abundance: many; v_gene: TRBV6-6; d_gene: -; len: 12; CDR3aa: CASSPGAETQYF; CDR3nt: TGTGCCAGCAGCCCCGGGGCAGAGACCCAGTACTTC
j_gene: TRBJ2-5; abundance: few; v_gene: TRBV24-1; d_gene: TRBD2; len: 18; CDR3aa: CATSDPGTSGDPPRTQYF; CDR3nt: TGTGCCACCAGTGACCCCGGGACTAGCGGCGACCCGCCAAGAACCCAGTACTTC
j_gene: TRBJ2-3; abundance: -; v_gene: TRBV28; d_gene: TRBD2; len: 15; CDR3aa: CASSTVAGLGDTQYF; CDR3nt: TGTGCCAGCAGTACCGTAGCGGGATTGGGAGATACGCAGTATTTT
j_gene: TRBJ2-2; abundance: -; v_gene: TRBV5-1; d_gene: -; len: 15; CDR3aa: CASSGGRRNTGELFF; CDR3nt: TGCGCCAGCAGCGGGGGCAGGAGAAACACCGGGGAGCTGTTTTTT
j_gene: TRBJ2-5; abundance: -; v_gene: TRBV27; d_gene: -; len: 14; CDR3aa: CATKFRADQETQYF; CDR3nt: TGTGCCACCAAATTTCGGGCGGACCAAGAGACCCAGTACTTC
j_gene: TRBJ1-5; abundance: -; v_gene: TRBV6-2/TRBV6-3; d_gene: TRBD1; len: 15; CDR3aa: CASSRPGQGWQPQHF; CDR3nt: TGTGCCAGCAGTCGTCCGGGACAGGGTTGGCAGCCCCAGCATTTT
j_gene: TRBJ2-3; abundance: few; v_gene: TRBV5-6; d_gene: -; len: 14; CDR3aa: CASSLEQVGDTQYF; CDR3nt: TGTGCCAGCAGCTTGGAACAGGTTGGGGATACGCAGTATTTT
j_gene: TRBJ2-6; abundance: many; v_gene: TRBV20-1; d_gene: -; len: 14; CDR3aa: CSARKGSGANVLTF; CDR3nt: TGCAGTGCTAGGAAAGGCTCTGGGGCCAACGTCCTGACTTTC
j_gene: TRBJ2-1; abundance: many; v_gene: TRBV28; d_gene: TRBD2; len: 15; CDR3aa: CASSLATSGSGEQFF; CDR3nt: TGTGCCAGCAGTTTGGCGACTAGCGGGAGTGGTGAGCAGTTCTTC
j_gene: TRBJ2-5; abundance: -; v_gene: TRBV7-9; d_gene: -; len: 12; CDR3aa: CASSKHGETQYF; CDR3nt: TGTGCCAGCAGCAAGCACGGAGAGACCCAGTACTTC